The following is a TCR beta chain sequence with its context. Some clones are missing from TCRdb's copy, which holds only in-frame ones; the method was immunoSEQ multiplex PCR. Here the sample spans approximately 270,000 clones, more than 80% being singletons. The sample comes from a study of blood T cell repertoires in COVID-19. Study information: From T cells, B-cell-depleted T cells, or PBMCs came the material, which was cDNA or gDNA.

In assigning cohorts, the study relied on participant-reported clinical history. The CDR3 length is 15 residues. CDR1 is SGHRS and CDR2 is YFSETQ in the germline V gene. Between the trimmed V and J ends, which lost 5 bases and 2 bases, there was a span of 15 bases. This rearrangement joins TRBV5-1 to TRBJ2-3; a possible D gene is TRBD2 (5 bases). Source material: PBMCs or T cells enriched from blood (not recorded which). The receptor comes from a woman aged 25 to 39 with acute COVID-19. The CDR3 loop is CASRTSPADTDTQYF. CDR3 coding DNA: TGCGCCAGCAGGACAAGCCCAGCGGACACAGATACGCAGTATTTT.